One sample yielded the 21 T cell receptor beta chains listed below, sequenced in a study of cytomegalovirus exposure and HLA in healthy donors. PCR amplification relied on 60 Vbeta primers (plus 13 Jbeta primers). Sequencing was performed with immunoSEQ multiplex PCR; in TCRdb, only in-frame clones are kept and a portion is missing. The repertoire consists of over 110,000 clones, with about four fifths occurring once and the leading ten covering 4.5%. The sequenced sample was PBMCs. The receptors stem from a man aged 40-49 years in good health and CMV-seronegative.

V is TRBV10-3 and J is TRBJ2-2, with D possibly matching TRBD1 (5 bases). Germline V CDR1 and CDR2: ENHRY, SYGVKD. The CDR3 sequence is 13 residues long. V lost 10 bases and J lost 7, with 16 bases in between. The DNA for the CDR3 is TGTGCCACCGCCGAAGGGGTTGTCGGGGAGCTGTTTTTT. This gives the protein CATAEGVVGELFF.

The CDR3 sequence is CASRILAGGPTDTQYF. In DNA form, the CDR3 reads TGTGCCAGCAGGATACTAGCGGGGGGACCCACAGATACGCAGTATTTT. The V gene is TRBV2, the J gene TRBJ2-3; 12 nucleotides align to TRBD2. The trim removed 6 bases at V and 2 bases at J, leaving 6 bases unmatched. The CDR3 consists of 16 residues. From germline, CDR1 is SNHLY and CDR2 FYNNEI.

This sequence joins TRBV9 and TRBJ2-5; the D gene is possibly TRBD1 (5 bases). Germline V gives CDR1 SGDLS, CDR2 YYNGEE. The CDR3 extends over 16 amino acids. V gave up 0 bases and J gave up 3 bases, with 15 bases separating them. The CDR3 protein is CASSVAFPPTEETQYF. The CDR3 DNA is TGTGCCAGCAGCGTAGCTTTCCCTCCGACAGAAGAGACCCAGTACTTC.

The chain is built from TRBV15 and TRBJ2-7, with no clear D. This CDR3 has 16 amino acids. Germline CDR1 and CDR2: LNHNV and YYDKDF (reference sequence). The ends were cut back, 5 bases at V and 0 bases at J, with 17 bases in the middle. This chain's CDR3 is CATSALWQASSYEQYF. The CDR3 nucleotides read TGTGCCACCAGCGCCCTGTGGCAGGCGAGCTCCTACGAGCAGTACTTC. Full variable domain (outside the CDR3, taken from reference TRBV15 and TRBJ2-7): DAMVIQNPRYQVTQFGKPVTLSCSQTLNHNVMYWYQQKSSQAPKLLFHYYDKDFNNEADTPDNFQSRRPNTSFCFLDIRSPGLGDTAMYLCATSALWQASSYEQYFGPGTRLTVT.

The chain links TRBV9 to TRBJ2-2; 9 bases are a match to TRBD2. J was trimmed by 0 bases and V by 3 bases; bases with no gene match: 6. Germline V gene sequence: CDR1 SGDLS, CDR2 YYNGEE. This CDR3 region has 17 residues. The CDR3 loop is CASSAKAGGANTGELFF. In DNA, the CDR3 is TGTGCCAGCAGCGCTAAAGCGGGGGGCGCGAACACCGGGGAGCTGTTTTTT. Together with reference TRBV9 and TRBJ2-2, the CDR3 gives the full variable domain: DSGVTQTPKHLITATGQRVTLRCSPRSGDLSVYWYQQSLDQGLQFLIQYYNGEERAKGNILERFSAQQFPDLHSELNLSSLELGDSALYFCASSAKAGGANTGELFFGEGSRLTVL.

With respect to this clone: At one end the junction does not follow the germline gene, possibly because of a read error. The gene calls are TRBV5-1 and TRBJ2-5; 9 nucleotides align to TRBD2. The closer fit of TRBJ2-7 to the DNA end suggests the J call may be wrong. The CDR3 consists of 14 residues. CDR1 and CDR2 (germline): SGHRS, YFSETQ. CDR3 nucleotide sequence: TGCGCCAGCCACCAGCGGGGGGCCTCCAACGAGCAGTACTTC. Translating it yields CASHQRGASNEQYF.

The V gene is TRBV18, the J gene TRBJ2-1; 7 positions agree with TRBD1. The germline CDR1 and CDR2 sequences are KGHSH and LQKENI. Trimming cost V 3 bases and J 0 bases; bases outside gene matches: 8. This CDR3 is 17 amino acids long. The CDR3: CASSPGTELSSYNEQFF. In DNA, the CDR3 is TGTGCCAGCTCACCGGGGACAGAGTTAAGCTCCTACAATGAGCAGTTCTTC.

The chain is built from TRBV5-1 and TRBJ1-6; D is possibly TRBD1 (5 bases). The germline V gene has CDR1 SGHRS and CDR2 YFSETQ. V was trimmed by 4 bases and J by 8 bases, leaving 13 bases between them. CDR3 length: 14 amino acids. CDR3: CASSRGLEDSPLHF. In nucleotides, the CDR3 is TGCGCCAGCAGCAGGGGTTTAGAAGATTCACCCCTCCACTTT.

The gene calls are TRBV2 and TRBJ1-4; no clear D. The CDR3 totals 11 residues. CDR1 and CDR2 from the germline V gene are SNHLY and FYNNEI. Deletions cut 6 bases from V and 8 bases from J, with 7 bases between. The CDR3 region has the DNA TGTGCCAGCAGGGGCGGGGAAAAACTGTTTTTT. Translation: CASRGGEKLFF.

With respect to this clone: This sample includes further DNA sequences coding for the same CDR3. The chain joins TRBV5-1 to TRBJ1-1; no reliable D call. The germline V and J ends were trimmed by 4 bases and 11 bases, with 24 bases remaining between them. The CDR3 spans 15 residues. CDR1 SGHRS and CDR2 YFSETQ come from the germline V gene. The CDR3 sequence is CASSLVLEQPVEAFF. The CDR3 nucleotides read TGCGCCAGCAGCCTAGTGCTCGAGCAACCAGTAGAGGCTTTCTTT.

This chain joins TRBV10-1 and TRBJ2-7; 7 positions match TRBD1. The CDR3 has 16 residues. Germline CDR1 and CDR2: WNHNN and SYGVQD (reference sequence). The V gene end was trimmed by 0 bases and the J gene end by 4 bases; junction bases not matched to a gene: 9. The CDR3 coding sequence is TGCGCCAGCAGTGAGTCGGTAGACAGGGAACGGTACGAGCAGTACTTC. Protein: CASSESVDRERYEQYF.

This clone appeared a single time. The chain recombines TRBV5-5 with TRBJ1-2; the match to TRBD1 covers 7 bases. The CDR3 has 13 amino acids. V was clipped by 1 base and J by 6 bases; unmatched bases: 3. Germline V gene sequence: CDR1 SGHKS, CDR2 YYEKEE (reference sequence). In nucleotides, the CDR3 is TGTGCCAGCAGCTTGACAGGGGCGAATGGCTACACCTTC. Translation: CASSLTGANGYTF.

CDR3 bases: TGTGCCAGCAGCTTAGGGGGACAGGGACCAGTCTATGGCTACACCTTC. Its protein is CASSLGGQGPVYGYTF. The genes are TRBV7-9 and TRBJ1-2; 9 bases match TRBD1. This CDR3 has 16 amino acids. Losses at the gene ends were 1 base for V and 4 bases for J; bases not matched to a gene: 7. CDR1 and CDR2 (germline): SEHNR, FQNEAQ (reference sequence). The variable domain in full, completed from reference TRBV7-9 and TRBJ1-2, reads DTGVSQNPRHKITKRGQNVTFRCDPISEHNRLYWYRQTLGQGPEFLTYFQNEAQLEKSRLLSDRFSAERPKGSFSTLEIQRTEQGDSAMYLCASSLGGQGPVYGYTFGSGTRLTVV.

Regarding this clone: This specimen includes other DNA sequences encoding the same CDR3. The J gene is TRBJ1-6, the V gene TRBV7-9; D ambiguous. CDR1 and CDR2 (germline): SEHNR, FQNEAQ (reference sequence). V lost 6 bases and J lost 0, with 9 bases in between. The CDR3 is 15 amino acids. CDR3 sequence: CASSPQSSYNSPLHF. CDR3 coding DNA: TGTGCCAGCAGTCCACAGAGCTCCTATAATTCACCCCTCCACTTT.

The chain joins TRBV5-4 to TRBJ2-7; 10 bases map to TRBD2. The CDR3 runs to 16 residues. After removal of 4 bases from V and 0 bases from J, the junction contained 7 bases not matched to a gene. CDR1 and CDR2 from the germline V gene are SGHNT and YYREEE (reference sequence). CDR3 amino acids: CASSLPSGGSSYEQYF. The CDR3 DNA reads as TGTGCCAGCAGCCTGCCTAGCGGGGGAAGCTCCTACGAGCAGTACTTC.

This clone showed up just once. The genes are TRBV4-1 and TRBJ2-1; the match to TRBD2 covers 13 bases. The J segment lost 1 base and the V segment lost 4 bases, leaving 4 bases of the junction unmatched. The CDR3 spans 17 residues. The germline gives CDR1 MGHRA, CDR2 YSYEKL. CDR3 sequence (DNA): TGCGCCAGCAGCCGAACTAGCGGGGGGGGATCCTACAATGAGCAGTTCTTC. It translates to CASSRTSGGGSYNEQFF.

The V call is TRBV6-5, the J call TRBJ2-3; 9 nucleotides agree with TRBD2. The CDR3 has 14 residues. The germline V gene has CDR1 MNHEY and CDR2 SVGAGI. V trimming: 5 bases; J trimming: 6 bases; junction bases outside the gene matches: 6. The CDR3 sequence is CASSTGLATDTQYF. The CDR3, as DNA: TGTGCCAGCAGTACCGGACTAGCGACGGATACGCAGTATTTT.

The chain employs TRBV30 and TRBJ1-3; D is uncertain. The ends were cut back, 0 bases at V and 0 bases at J, with 3 bases in the middle. The CDR3 loop spans 13 amino acids. From germline, CDR1 is GTSNPN and CDR2 SVGIG (reference sequence). The CDR3 DNA sequence: TGTGCCTGGAGTGTCTTCTCTGGAAACACCATATATTTT. Translated, it gives CAWSVFSGNTIYF. The full variable domain, with the rest looked up from reference TRBV30 and TRBJ1-3, is SQTIHQWPATLVQPVGSPLSLECTVEGTSNPNLYWYRQAAGRGLQLLFYSVGIGQISSEVPQNLSASRPQDRQFILSSKKLLLSDSGFYLCAWSVFSGNTIYFGEGSWLTVV.

The chain carries TRBV7-3 and TRBJ2-5; possible D gene TRBD2, 6 bases. Per germline, CDR1 SGHTA and CDR2 FQGTGA. The CDR3 is 13 amino acids. Between the trimmed V and J ends, which lost 4 bases and 5 bases, there was a span of 11 bases. In nucleotides, the CDR3 is TGTGCCAGCAGCTCGGGGGTCCGTGAGACCCAGTACTTC. This translates into CASSSGVRETQYF. Together with reference TRBV7-3 and TRBJ2-5, the CDR3 gives the full variable domain: GAGVSQTPSNKVTEKGKYVELRCDPISGHTALYWYRQSLGQGPEFLIYFQGTGAADDSGLPNDRFFAVRPEGSVSTLKIQRTERGDSAVYLCASSSGVRETQYFGPGTRLLVL.

This chain uses TRBV6-5 with TRBJ2-5; 7 bases fit TRBD2. This CDR3 spans 16 amino acids. Germline V lookup: CDR1 MNHEY, CDR2 SVGAGI. The V and J ends lost 0 bases and 4 bases, in that order; junction bases with no gene match: 8. The CDR3 DNA follows: TGTGCCAGCAGTTACTCCTTGGGTAGGGAGGGAGAGACCCAGTACTTC. Its protein is CASSYSLGREGETQYF.

The chain combines TRBV19 with TRBJ1-6; D gene unclear. Germline V gives CDR1 LNHDA, CDR2 SQIVND (reference sequence). Trimming pared 5 bases from V and 8 bases from J, leaving 19 bases between. The CDR3 is made up of 16 amino acids. Here the CDR3 DNA reads TGTGCCAGTAGTGTCGTTCGGGGAGCCGCGGATTCACCCCTCCACTTT. Protein product: CASSVVRGAADSPLHF. Drawing the rest from reference TRBV19 and TRBJ1-6, the complete variable domain is DGGITQSPKYLFRKEGQNVTLSCEQNLNHDAMYWYRQDPGQGLRLIYYSQIVNDFQKGDIAEGYSVSREKKESFPLTVTSAQKNPTAFYLCASSVVRGAADSPLHFGNGTRLTVT.